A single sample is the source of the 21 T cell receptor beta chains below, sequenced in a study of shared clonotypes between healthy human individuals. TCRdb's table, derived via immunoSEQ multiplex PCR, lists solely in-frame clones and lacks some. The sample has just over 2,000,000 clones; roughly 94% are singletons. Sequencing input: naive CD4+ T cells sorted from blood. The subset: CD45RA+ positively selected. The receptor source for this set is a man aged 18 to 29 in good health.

In DNA, the CDR3 is TGCGCCAGCAGCTTGGAGGCAGCGGCGGATTCACCCCTCCACTTT. The encoded protein is CASSLEAAADSPLHF. J is TRBJ1-6 and V is TRBV5-1; D not certain. V gave up 0 bases and J gave up 8 bases, with 12 bases separating them. CDR1 is SGHRS and CDR2 is YFSETQ in the germline V gene. The CDR3 totals 15 residues.

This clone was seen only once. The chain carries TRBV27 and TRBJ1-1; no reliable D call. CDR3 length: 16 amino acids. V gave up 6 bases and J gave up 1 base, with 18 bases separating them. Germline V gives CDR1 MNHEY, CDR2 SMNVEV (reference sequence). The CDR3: CASSWDLTTSNTEAFF. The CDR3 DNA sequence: TGTGCCAGCAGCTGGGATTTGACTACGTCGAACACTGAAGCTTTCTTT.

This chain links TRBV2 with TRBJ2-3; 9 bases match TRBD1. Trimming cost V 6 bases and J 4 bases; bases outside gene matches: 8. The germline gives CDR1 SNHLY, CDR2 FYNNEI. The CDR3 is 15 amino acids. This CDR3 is CASSAGTGWSDTQYF. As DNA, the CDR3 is TGTGCCAGCAGCGCCGGGACAGGGTGGTCAGATACGCAGTATTTT.

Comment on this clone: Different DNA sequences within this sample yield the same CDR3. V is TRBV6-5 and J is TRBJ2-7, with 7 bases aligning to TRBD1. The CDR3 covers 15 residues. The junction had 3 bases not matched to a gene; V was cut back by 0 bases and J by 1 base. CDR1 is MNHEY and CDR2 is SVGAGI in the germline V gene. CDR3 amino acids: CASSYSRQGSYEQYF. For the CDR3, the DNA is TGTGCCAGCAGTTACTCCCGACAGGGATCCTACGAGCAGTACTTC.

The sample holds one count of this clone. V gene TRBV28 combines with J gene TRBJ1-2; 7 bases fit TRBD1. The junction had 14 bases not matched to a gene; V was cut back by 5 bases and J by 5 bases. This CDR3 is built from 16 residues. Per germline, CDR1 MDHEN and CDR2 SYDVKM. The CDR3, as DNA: TGTGCCAGCAGTAGCCAGGGGGGCGTTGGGCCTTATGGCTACACCTTC. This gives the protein CASSSQGGVGPYGYTF.

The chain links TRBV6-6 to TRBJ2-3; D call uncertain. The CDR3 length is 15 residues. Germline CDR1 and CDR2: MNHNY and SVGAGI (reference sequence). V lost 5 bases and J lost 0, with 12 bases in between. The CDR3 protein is CASSDGLGSTDTQYF. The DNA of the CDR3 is TGTGCCAGCAGTGACGGGTTGGGTAGCACAGATACGCAGTATTTT.

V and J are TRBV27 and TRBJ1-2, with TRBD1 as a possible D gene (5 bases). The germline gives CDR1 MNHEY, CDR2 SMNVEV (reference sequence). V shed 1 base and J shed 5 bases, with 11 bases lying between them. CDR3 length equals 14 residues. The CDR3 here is CASSLFGAGYGYTF. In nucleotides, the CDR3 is TGTGCCAGCAGTTTATTCGGGGCGGGTTATGGCTACACCTTC.

CDR3 DNA: TGTGCCAGCAGCACAACAGGGAATGAAAAACTGTTTTTT. It translates to CASSTTGNEKLFF. The V and J genes are TRBV9 and TRBJ1-4, with D possibly being TRBD1 (6 bases). The CDR3 covers 13 residues. CDR1 and CDR2 (germline): SGDLS, YYNGEE. With 4 bases removed from V and 5 bases from J, the gap between germline ends came to 9 bases.

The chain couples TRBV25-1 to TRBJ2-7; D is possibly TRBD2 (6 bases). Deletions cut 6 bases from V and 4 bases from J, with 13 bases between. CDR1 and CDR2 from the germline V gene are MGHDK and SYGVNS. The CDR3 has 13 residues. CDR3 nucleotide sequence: TGTGCCAGCAGGATGGGGACTTTGTACGAGCAGTACTTC. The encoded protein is CASRMGTLYEQYF.

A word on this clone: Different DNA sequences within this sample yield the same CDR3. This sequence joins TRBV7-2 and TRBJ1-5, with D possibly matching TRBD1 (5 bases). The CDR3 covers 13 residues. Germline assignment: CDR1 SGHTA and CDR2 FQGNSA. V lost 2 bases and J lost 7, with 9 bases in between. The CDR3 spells CASSLRGGQPQHF. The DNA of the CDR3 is TGTGCCAGCAGCTTAAGGGGCGGACAGCCCCAGCATTTT.

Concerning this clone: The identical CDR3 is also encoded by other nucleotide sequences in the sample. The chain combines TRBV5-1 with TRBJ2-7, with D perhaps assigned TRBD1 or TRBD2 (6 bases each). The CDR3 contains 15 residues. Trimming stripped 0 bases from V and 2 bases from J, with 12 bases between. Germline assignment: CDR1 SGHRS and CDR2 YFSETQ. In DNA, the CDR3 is TGCGCCAGCAGCTTGGACGGGGGCAGCCCCTACGAGCAGTACTTC. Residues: CASSLDGGSPYEQYF.

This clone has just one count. DNA of the CDR3: TGTGCCAGCAGTGAAGCGCTGGCGGGCTCCTATAATTCACCCCTCCACTTT. Its protein is CASSEALAGSYNSPLHF. The rearrangement uses TRBV6-1 and TRBJ1-6; D is uncertain. V was cut by 0 bases and J by 0 bases, with 9 bases left in between. The CDR3 consists of 17 residues. Germline CDR1 reads MNHNS; CDR2 reads SASEGT.

Here the CDR3 reads CASSAPGAGGNYGYTF. The CDR3 region has the DNA TGTGCCAGCAGCGCGCCTGGGGCAGGGGGTAACTATGGCTACACCTTC. The V gene is TRBV7-2, the J gene TRBJ1-2; 7 bases are shared with TRBD1. This CDR3 spans 16 amino acids. The germline gives CDR1 SGHTA, CDR2 FQGNSA. The J segment lost 1 base and the V segment lost 5 bases, leaving 10 bases of the junction unmatched.

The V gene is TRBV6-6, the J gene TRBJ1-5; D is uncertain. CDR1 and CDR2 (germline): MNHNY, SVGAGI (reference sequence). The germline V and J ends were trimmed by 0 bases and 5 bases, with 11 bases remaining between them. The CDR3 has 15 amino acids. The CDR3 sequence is CASSYSSPIYQPQHF. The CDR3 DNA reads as TGTGCCAGCAGTTACTCGAGTCCGATATATCAGCCCCAGCATTTT.

The chain's CDR3 is CSVDTGGGQPQHF. CDR3 nucleotide sequence: TGCAGCGTTGATACCGGGGGCGGACAGCCCCAGCATTTT. This rearrangement joins TRBV29-1 to TRBJ1-5; a possible D gene is TRBD1 (6 bases). CDR1 is SQVTM, CDR2 ANQGSEA, per germline. The V end was cut by 3 bases, the J end by 7 bases, with 13 bases between. The length of the CDR3 is 13 residues.

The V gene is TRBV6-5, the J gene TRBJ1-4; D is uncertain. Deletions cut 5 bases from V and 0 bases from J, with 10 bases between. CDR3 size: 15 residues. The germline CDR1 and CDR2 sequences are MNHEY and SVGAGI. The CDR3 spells CASSRSATTNEKLFF. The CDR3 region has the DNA TGTGCCAGCAGTAGATCGGCGACAACTAATGAAAAACTGTTTTTT.

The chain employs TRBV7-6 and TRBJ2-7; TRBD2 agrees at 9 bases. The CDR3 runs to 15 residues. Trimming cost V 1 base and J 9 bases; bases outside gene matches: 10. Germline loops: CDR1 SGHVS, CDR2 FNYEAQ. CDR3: CASSLEGGRARGQYF. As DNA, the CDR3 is TGTGCCAGCAGCTTAGAAGGCGGGAGGGCCCGCGGGCAGTACTTC.

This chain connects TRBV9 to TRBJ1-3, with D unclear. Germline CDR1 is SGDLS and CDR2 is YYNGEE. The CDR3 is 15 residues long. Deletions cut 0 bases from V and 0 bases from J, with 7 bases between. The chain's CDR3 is CASSVGSNSGNTIYF. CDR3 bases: TGTGCCAGCAGCGTAGGGTCGAACTCTGGAAACACCATATATTTT.

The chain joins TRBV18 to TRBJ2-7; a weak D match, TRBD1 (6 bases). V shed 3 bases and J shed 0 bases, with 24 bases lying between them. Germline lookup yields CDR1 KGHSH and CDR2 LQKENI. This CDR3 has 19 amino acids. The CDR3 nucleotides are TGTGCCAGCTCACCGACACCAATTCAACCGACAGGACTCTCCTACGAGCAGTACTTC. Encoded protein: CASSPTPIQPTGLSYEQYF.

The CDR3 DNA is TGCGCCAGCAGTGAGTCCTCAGGGAGCACAAGGGGGCAGTTCTTC. This translates into CASSESSGSTRGQFF. The V call is TRBV10-2, the J call TRBJ2-1, with D tentatively TRBD1 or TRBD2 (5 bases each). Trimming stripped 0 bases from V and 12 bases from J, with 18 bases between. Germline V lookup: CDR1 WSHSY, CDR2 SAAADI. The CDR3 extends over 15 amino acids.

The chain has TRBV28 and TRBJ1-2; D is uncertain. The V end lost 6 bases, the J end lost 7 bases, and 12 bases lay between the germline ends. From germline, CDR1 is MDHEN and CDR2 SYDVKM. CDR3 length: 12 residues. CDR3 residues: CASSPVLGGYTF. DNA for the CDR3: TGTGCCAGCAGCCCTGTTTTGGGTGGCTACACCTTC.